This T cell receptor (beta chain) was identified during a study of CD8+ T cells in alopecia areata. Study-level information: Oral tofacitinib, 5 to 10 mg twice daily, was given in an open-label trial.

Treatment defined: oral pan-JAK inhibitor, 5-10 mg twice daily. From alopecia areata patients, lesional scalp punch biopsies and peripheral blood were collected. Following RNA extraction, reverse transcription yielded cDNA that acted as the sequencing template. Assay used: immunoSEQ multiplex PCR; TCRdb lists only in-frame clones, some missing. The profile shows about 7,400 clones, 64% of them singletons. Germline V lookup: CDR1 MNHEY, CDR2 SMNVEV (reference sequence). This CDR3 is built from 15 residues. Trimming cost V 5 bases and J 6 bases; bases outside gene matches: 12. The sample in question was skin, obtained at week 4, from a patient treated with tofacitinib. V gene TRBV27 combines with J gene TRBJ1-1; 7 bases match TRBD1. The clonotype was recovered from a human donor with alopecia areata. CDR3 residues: CASSRADRDLPEAFF. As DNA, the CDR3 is TGTGCCAGCAGTCGCGCCGACAGGGACCTCCCTGAAGCTTTCTTT.